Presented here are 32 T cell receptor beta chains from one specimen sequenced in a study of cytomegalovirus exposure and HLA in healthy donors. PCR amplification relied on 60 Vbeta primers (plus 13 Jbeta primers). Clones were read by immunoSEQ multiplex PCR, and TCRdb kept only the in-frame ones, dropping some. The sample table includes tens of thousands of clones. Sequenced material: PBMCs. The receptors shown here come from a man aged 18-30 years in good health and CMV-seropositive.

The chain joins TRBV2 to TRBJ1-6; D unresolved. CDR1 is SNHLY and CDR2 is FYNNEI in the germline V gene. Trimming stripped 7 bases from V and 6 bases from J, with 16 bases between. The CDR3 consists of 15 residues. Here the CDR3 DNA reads TGTGCCAGCAAGGAGGCAGACCGACCTAATTCACCCCTCCACTTT. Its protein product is CASKEADRPNSPLHF.

CDR3 protein: CASSETEGQPAQHF. Written as DNA, the CDR3 is TGTGCCAGCAGCGAAACAGAGGGACAGCCTGCCCAGCATTTT. The J gene is TRBJ1-5, the V gene TRBV28; 7 positions agree with TRBD1. V shed 6 bases, J shed 11 bases, and the junction held 13 bases outside the gene matches. The germline gives CDR1 MDHEN, CDR2 SYDVKM. The CDR3 has 14 residues.

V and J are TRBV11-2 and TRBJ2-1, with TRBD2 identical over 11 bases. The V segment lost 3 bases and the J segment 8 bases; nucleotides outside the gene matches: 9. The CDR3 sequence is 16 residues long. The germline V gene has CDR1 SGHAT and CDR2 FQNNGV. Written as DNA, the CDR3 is TGTGCCAGCAGCTTCAGTAGCGGGAGGGCCATTGATGAGCAGTTCTTC. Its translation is CASSFSSGRAIDEQFF.

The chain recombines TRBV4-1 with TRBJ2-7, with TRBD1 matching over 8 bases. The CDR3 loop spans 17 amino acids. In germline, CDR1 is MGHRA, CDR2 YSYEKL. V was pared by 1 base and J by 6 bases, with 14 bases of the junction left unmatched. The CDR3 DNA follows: TGCGCCAGCAGCCAAGTTGCAGGACAGGGAGTATACGTCGAGCAGTACTTC. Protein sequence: CASSQVAGQGVYVEQYF.

The CDR3 region has the DNA TGTGCCAGCAGTTTCTCCCTGCGCGGGACAGATACGCAGTATTTT. This gives the protein CASSFSLRGTDTQYF. V gene TRBV27 combines with J gene TRBJ2-3; D is perhaps TRBD2 (5 bases). V was pared by 3 bases and J by 3 bases, with 13 bases between. The CDR3 is 15 residues long. Looked up from germline, CDR1 is MNHEY and CDR2 is SMNVEV (reference sequence).

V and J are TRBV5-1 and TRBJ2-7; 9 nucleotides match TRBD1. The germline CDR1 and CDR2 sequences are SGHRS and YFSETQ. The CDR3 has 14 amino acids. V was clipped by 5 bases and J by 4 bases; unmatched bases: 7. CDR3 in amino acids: CASSSGTGQYEQYF. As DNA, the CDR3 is TGCGCCAGCAGTTCCGGGACAGGGCAATACGAGCAGTACTTC.

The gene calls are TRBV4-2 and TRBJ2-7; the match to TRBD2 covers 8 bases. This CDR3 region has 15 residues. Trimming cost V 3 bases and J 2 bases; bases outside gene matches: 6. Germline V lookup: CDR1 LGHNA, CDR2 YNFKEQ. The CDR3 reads CASSQTAGDTYEQYF. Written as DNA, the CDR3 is TGTGCCAGCAGCCAGACAGCGGGGGACACCTACGAGCAGTACTTC.

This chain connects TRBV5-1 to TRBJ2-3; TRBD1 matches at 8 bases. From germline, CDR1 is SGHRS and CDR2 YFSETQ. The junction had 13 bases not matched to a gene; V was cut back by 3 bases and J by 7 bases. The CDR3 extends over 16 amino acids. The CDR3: CASSSTAGTGFYTQYF. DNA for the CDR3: TGCGCCAGCAGCTCTACCGCCGGGACAGGATTTTATACGCAGTATTTT. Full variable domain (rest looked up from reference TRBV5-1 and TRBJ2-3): KAGVTQTPRYLIKTRGQQVTLSCSPISGHRSVSWYQQTPGQGLQFLFEYFSETQRNKGNFPGRFSGRQFSNSRSEMNVSTLELGDSALYLCASSSTAGTGFYTQYFGPGTRLTVL.

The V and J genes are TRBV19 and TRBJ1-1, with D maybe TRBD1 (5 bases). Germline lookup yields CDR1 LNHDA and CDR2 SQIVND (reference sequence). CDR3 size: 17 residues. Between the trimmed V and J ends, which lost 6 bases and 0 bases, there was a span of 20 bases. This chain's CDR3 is CASSPWRGRQMNTEAFF. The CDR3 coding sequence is TGTGCCAGTAGCCCCTGGAGGGGACGGCAGATGAACACTGAAGCTTTCTTT. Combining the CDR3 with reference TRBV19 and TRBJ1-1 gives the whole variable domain DGGITQSPKYLFRKEGQNVTLSCEQNLNHDAMYWYRQDPGQGLRLIYYSQIVNDFQKGDIAEGYSVSREKKESFPLTVTSAQKNPTAFYLCASSPWRGRQMNTEAFFGQGTRLTVV.

The CDR3 bases are TGCAGCGTTGAAGCTAACGGGGCCGGGGAGCTGTTTTTT. It yields the protein CSVEANGAGELFF. The V gene is TRBV29-1, the J gene TRBJ2-2; tentatively, D is TRBD2 (5 bases). V shed 1 base and J shed 6 bases, with 9 bases lying between them. Germline CDR1 reads SQVTM; CDR2 reads ANQGSEA. The CDR3 has 13 amino acids.

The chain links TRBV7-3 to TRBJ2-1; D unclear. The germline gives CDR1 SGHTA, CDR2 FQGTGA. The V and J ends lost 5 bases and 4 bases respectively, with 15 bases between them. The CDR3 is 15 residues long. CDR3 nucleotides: TGTGCCAGCAGCGGAACAGCAGCTCCGTACAATGAGCAGTTCTTC. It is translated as CASSGTAAPYNEQFF.

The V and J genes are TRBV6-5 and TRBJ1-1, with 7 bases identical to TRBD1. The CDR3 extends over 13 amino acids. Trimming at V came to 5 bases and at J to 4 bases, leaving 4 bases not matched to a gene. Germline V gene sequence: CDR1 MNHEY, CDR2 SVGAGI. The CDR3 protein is CASSRGQLTEAFF. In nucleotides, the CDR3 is TGTGCCAGCAGTAGGGGACAGCTCACTGAAGCTTTCTTT.

For the CDR3, the DNA is TGCGCCAGCAGTCCCTGGGGGGTTCCTAATGGCTACACCTTC. The encoded protein is CASSPWGVPNGYTF. The J gene is TRBJ1-2, the V gene TRBV4-1; D is perhaps TRBD1 (5 bases). CDR1 is MGHRA, CDR2 YSYEKL, per germline. This CDR3 has 14 amino acids. V was trimmed by 6 bases and J by 6 bases, leaving 17 bases between them.

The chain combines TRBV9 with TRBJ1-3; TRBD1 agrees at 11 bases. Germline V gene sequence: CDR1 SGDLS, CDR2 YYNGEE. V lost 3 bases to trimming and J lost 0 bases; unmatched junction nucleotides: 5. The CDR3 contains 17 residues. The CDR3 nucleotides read TGTGCCAGCAGCGGCCGGACAGGGGGCGACTCTGGAAACACCATATATTTT. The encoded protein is CASSGRTGGDSGNTIYF. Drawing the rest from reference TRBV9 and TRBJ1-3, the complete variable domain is DSGVTQTPKHLITATGQRVTLRCSPRSGDLSVYWYQQSLDQGLQFLIQYYNGEERAKGNILERFSAQQFPDLHSELNLSSLELGDSALYFCASSGRTGGDSGNTIYFGEGSWLTVV.

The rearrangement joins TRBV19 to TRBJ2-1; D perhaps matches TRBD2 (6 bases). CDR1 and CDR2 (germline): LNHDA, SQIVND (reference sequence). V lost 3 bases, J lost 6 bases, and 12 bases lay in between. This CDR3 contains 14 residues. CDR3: CASSMGRGLNEQFF. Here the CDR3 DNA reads TGTGCCAGTAGTATGGGGCGGGGTCTCAATGAGCAGTTCTTC.

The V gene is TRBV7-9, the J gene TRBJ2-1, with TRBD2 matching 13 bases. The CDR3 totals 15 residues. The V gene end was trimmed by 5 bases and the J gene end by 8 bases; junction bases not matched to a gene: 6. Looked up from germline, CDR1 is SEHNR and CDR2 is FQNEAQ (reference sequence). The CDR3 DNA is TGTGCCAGCAGCCTGGGACTAGCGGGGATCGATGAGCAGTTCTTC. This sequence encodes CASSLGLAGIDEQFF.

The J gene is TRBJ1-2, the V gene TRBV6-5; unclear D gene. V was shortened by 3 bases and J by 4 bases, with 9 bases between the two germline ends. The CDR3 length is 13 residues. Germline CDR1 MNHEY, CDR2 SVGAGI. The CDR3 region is CASSYSGLYGYTF. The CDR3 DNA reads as TGTGCCAGCAGTTATTCGGGTCTCTATGGCTACACCTTC.

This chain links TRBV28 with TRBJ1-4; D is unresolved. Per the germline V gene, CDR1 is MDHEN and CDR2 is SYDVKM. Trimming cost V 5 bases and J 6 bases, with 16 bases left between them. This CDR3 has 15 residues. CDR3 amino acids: CASSHDMEAYEKLFF. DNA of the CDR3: TGTGCCAGCAGTCACGACATGGAGGCGTATGAAAAACTGTTTTTT.

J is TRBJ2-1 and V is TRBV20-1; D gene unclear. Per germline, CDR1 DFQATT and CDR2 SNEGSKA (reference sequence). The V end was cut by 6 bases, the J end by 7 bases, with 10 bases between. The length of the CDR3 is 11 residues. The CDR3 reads CSAESWNEQFF. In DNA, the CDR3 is TGCAGTGCCGAGAGCTGGAATGAGCAGTTCTTC.

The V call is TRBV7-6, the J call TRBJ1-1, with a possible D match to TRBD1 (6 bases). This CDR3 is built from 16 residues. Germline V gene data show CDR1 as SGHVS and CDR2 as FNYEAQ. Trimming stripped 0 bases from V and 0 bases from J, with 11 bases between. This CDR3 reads CASSLAGANMNTEAFF. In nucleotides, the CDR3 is TGTGCCAGCAGCTTAGCGGGGGCGAACATGAACACTGAAGCTTTCTTT. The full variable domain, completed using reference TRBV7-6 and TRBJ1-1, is GAGVSQSPRYKVTKRGQDVALRCDPISGHVSLYWYRQALGQGPEFLTYFNYEAQQDKSGLPNDRFSAERPEGSISTLTIQRTEQRDSAMYRCASSLAGANMNTEAFFGQGTRLTVV.

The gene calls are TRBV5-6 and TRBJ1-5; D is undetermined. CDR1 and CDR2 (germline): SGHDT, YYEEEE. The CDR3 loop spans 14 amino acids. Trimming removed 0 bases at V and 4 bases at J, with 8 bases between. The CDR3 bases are TGTGCCAGCAGCTTGGGGACTTTTAATCAGCCCCAGCATTTT. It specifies CASSLGTFNQPQHF.

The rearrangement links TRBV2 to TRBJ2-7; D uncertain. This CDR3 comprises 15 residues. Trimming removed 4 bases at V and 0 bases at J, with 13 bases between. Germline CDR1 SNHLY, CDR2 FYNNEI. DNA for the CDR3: TGTGCCAGCAGTGGACTCGGCCTCACCTCCTACGAGCAGTACTTC. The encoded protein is CASSGLGLTSYEQYF.

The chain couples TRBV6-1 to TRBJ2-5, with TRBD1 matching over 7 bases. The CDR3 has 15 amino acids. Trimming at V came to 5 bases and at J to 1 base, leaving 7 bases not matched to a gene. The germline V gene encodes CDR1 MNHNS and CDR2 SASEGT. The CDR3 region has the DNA TGTGCCAGCAGTCGACACCGGGACAGCCAAGAGACCCAGTACTTC. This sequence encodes CASSRHRDSQETQYF.

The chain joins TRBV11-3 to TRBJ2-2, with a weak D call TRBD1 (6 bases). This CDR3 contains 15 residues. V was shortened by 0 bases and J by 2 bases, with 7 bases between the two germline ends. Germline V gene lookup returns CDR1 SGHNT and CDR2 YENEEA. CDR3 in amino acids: CASSLDGTNTGELFF. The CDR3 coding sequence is TGTGCCAGCAGCTTAGATGGGACAAACACCGGGGAGCTGTTTTTT.

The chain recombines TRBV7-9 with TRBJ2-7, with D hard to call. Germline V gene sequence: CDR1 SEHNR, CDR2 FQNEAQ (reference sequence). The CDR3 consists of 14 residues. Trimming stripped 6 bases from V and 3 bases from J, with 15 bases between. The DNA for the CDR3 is TGTGCCAGCAGTTCCCCAGGAACTTACTACGAGCAGTACTTC. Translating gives CASSSPGTYYEQYF.

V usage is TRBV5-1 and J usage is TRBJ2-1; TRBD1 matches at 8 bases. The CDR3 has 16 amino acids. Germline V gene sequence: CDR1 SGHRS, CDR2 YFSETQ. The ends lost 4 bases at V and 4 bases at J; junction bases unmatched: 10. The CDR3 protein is CASSPSGTGHYNEQFF. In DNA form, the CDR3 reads TGCGCCAGCAGCCCCTCCGGGACAGGACATTACAATGAGCAGTTCTTC.

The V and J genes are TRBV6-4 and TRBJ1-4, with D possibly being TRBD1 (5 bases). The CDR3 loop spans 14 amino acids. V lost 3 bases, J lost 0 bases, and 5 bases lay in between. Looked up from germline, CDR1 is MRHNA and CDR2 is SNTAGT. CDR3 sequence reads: CASSEDTTNEKLFF. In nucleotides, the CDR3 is TGTGCCAGCAGTGAGGACACAACTAATGAAAAACTGTTTTTT.

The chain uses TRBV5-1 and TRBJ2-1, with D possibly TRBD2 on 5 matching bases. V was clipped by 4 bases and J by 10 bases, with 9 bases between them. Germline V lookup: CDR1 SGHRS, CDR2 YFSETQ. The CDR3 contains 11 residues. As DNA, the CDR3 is TGCGCCAGCAGCCCGGACTTCGAGCAGTTCTTC. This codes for CASSPDFEQFF.

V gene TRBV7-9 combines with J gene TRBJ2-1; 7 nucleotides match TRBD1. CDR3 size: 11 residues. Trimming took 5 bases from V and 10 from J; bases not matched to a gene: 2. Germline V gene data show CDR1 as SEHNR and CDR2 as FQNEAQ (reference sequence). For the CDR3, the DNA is TGTGCCAGCAGCCTGGACAGGGAGCAGTTCTTC. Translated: CASSLDREQFF.

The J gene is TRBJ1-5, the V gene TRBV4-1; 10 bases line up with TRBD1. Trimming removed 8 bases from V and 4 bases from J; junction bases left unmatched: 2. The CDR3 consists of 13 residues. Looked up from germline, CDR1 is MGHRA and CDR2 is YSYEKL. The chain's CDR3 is CASGTGVNQPQHF. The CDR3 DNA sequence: TGCGCCAGCGGGACAGGGGTAAATCAGCCCCAGCATTTT.

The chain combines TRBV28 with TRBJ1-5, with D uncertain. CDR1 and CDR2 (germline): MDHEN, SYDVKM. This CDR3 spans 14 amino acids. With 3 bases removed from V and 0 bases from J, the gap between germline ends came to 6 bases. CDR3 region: CASSLTPSNQPQHF. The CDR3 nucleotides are TGTGCCAGCAGTTTGACACCTAGCAATCAGCCCCAGCATTTT.

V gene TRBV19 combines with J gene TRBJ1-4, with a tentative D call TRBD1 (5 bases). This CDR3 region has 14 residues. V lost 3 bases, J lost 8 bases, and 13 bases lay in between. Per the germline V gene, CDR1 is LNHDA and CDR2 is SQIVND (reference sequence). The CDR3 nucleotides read TGTGCCAGTAGTATGAGCAGGGTCGACGAAAAACTGTTTTTT. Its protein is CASSMSRVDEKLFF.